The subject of this entry is one T cell receptor beta chain. Its antigen remains unknown. Germline-derived CDR1 and CDR2 are SQVTM and ANQGSEA. V lost 6 bases, J lost 7 bases, and 16 bases lay in between. The CDR3 covers 14 residues. The study assayed some 110,000 TCR templates per sample. The table came from immunoSEQ multiplex PCR; TCRdb's copy has only in-frame clones and leaves some out. The top ten hold 1% to 1.5% of the sample, which has around 95,000 clones, 94% seen once. The sample originates from a study of siplizumab effects on memory and regulatory T cells. General study findings and limits: The apparent diversity of naive T cells exceeded that of memory cells, and naive T cells seemed to make a major contribution to the alloresponse. Proliferating Tregs taken from siplizumab cultures were not shown to have a confirmed suppressive function.

V gene TRBV29-1 combines with J gene TRBJ1-6; D is possibly TRBD1 (5 bases). The specimen was non-Treg CD4+ T cells sorted from blood. This sequence was found in a human donor in good health. The DNA of the CDR3 is TGCAGCGTGAGGTGGGGGGGACGGAATTCACCCCTCCACTTT. Encoded protein: CSVRWGGRNSPLHF. Full variable domain (outside the CDR3, taken from reference TRBV29-1 and TRBJ1-6): SAVISQKPSRDICQRGTSLTIQCQVDSQVTMMFWYRQQPGQSLTLIATANQGSEATYESGFVIDKFPISRPNLTFSTLTVSNMSPEDSSIYLCSVRWGGRNSPLHFGNGTRLTVT.